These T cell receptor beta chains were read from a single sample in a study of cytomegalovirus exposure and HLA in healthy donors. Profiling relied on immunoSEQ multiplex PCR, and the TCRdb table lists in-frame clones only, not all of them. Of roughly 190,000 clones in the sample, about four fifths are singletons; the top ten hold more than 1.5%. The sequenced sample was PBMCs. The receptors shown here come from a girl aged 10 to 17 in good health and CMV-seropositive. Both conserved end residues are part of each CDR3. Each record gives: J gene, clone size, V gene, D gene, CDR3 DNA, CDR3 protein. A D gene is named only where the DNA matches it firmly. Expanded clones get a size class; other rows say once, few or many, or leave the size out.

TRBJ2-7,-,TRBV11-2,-,TGTGCCAGCAGCTTCAGTAGGGCTCGGGAATACGAGCAGTACTTC,CASSFSRAREYEQYF
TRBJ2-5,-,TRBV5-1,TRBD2,TGCGCCAGCAGCTTGGGGACTAGCGGGGACCTGGAGACCCAGTACTTC,CASSLGTSGDLETQYF
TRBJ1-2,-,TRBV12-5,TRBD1,TGTGCTAGTGGTTTCAAACAGGGGGATTCTGGCTATGGCTACACCTTC,CASGFKQGDSGYGYTF
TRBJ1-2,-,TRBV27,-,TGTGCCAGCAGTTTCAGGCTGACAGGCATCTCTAACTATGGCTACACCTTC,CASSFRLTGISNYGYTF
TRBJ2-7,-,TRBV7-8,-,TGTGCCAGCAGCTTAGAATCGGGGGTTAGGCTTTACGAGCAGTACTTC,CASSLESGVRLYEQYF
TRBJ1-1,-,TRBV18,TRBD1,TGTGCCAGCAGAGAAACCGGACAGGCCGCTGGGGCTTTCTTT,CASRETGQAAGAFF
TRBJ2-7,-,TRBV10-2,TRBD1,TGCGCCAGCACTGAAGGGGGCGCATCCTACGAGCAGTACTTC,CASTEGGASYEQYF
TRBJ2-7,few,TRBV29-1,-,TGCAGCGGCGGAAGGAAGCGAGCAATGGAGACCTACGAGCAGTACTTC,CSGGRKRAMETYEQYF
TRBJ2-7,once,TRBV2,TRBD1,TGTGCCAGCAATAGACAGGGCTCCGAGCAGTACTTC,CASNRQGSEQYF
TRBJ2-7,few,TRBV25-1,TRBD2,TGTGCCAGCAGTGAAGGTGGTGGCGGGGGGGCACCGCAGTACTTC,CASSEGGGGGAPQYF
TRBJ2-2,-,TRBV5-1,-,TGCGCCAGCAGCTTGAACGACAGGACCGGGGAGCTGTTTTTT,CASSLNDRTGELFF
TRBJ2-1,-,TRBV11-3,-,TGTGCCAGCAGCTTAGATGAGTGGGGCAGGAGCTCCTACAATGAGCAGTTCTTC,CASSLDEWGRSSYNEQFF
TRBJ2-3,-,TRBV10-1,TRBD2,TGCGCTAGCAGTGAGGCGGGGGAACCAATGGATACGCAGTATTTT,CASSEAGEPMDTQYF
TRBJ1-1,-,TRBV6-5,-,TGTGCCAAACAATCAGGGGATCTCCCCACTGAAGCTTTCTTT,CAKQSGDLPTEAFF
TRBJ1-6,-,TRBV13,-,TGTGCCAGCAGCTTAGCAGGGTCCGATAATTCACCCCTCCACTTT,CASSLAGSDNSPLHF
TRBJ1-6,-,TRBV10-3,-,TGTGCCATCAGTGAGTCTATGGGTTTGGGGGGAACGACCTATAATTCACCCCTCCACTTT,CAISESMGLGGTTYNSPLHF
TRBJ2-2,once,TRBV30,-,TGTGCCTGGAGTGTAATGGGGGGAACTGGGGAGCTGTTTTTT,CAWSVMGGTGELFF
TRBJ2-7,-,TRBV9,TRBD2,TGTGCCAGCAACCGCGCGGGGGAGACCTACGAGCAGTACTTC,CASNRAGETYEQYF
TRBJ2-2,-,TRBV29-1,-,TGCAGCGTAACTAGCCCGCCTTTGGGCACCGGGGAGCTGTTTTTT,CSVTSPPLGTGELFF
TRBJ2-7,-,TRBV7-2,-,TGTGCCAGCAGCTTAACAAGATCTTTCTCATCCTACGAGCAGTACTTC,CASSLTRSFSSYEQYF
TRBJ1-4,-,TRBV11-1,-,TGTGCCAGCGCGGTGGCAATCCCTAATGAAAAACTGTTTTTT,CASAVAIPNEKLFF
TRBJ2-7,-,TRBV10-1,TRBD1,TGCGCCAGGGGGACAGGGAGCTCCTACGAGCAGTACTTC,CARGTGSSYEQYF
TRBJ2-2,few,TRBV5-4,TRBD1,TGTGCCAGCAGCTTGCCCACAGGGGGCGCGGGCGGGGAGCTGTTTTTT,CASSLPTGGAGGELFF
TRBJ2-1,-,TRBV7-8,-,TGTGCCAGCAGCTTAGGCGGGACAGCTCGGGGGTTGGAGCAGTTCTTC,CASSLGGTARGLEQFF
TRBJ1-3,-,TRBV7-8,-,TGTGCCAGCAGCTCTCAGCAAACTAGACGGATAAGCTCTGGAAACACCATATATTTT,CASSSQQTRRISSGNTIYF
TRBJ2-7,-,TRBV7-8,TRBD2,TGTGCCAGCAGCACGCAAGCGGGGGGGCCCTACGAGCAGTACTTC,CASSTQAGGPYEQYF
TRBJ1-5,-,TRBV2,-,TGTGCCAGCAGTGAACCTGGGCAGGGAAGGCAGCCCCAGCATTTT,CASSEPGQGRQPQHF
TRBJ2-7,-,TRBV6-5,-,TGTGCCAGCACCCCGGACAACTCCTACGAGCAGTACTTC,CASTPDNSYEQYF
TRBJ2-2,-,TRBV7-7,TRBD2,TGTGCCAGCAGCTTCGGGGGGGCCGGGGAGCTGTTTTTT,CASSFGGAGELFF
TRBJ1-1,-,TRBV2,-,TGTGCCAGCAGTGCGGGGGTGAACACTGAAGCTTTCTTT,CASSAGVNTEAFF
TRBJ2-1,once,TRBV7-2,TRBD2,TGTGCCAGCCGCACCGGGGCTAGCGGAAGGAATGAGCAGTTCTTC,CASRTGASGRNEQFF
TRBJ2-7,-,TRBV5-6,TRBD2,TGTGCCAGCAGCTTGAAGGGGCTAGCGGGCTACGAGCAGTACTTC,CASSLKGLAGYEQYF
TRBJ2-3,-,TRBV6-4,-,TGTGCCAGCAGTGACTCGGCCCAGGGCGGGCAGTATTTT,CASSDSAQGGQYF
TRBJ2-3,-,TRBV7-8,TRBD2,TGTGCCAGCAGGTTACCGGGGACTAGCGGGGGAAATACGCAGTATTTT,CASRLPGTSGGNTQYF
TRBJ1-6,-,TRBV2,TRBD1,TGTGCCAGCGTACCCGGACAGGGGACCTATAATTCACCCCTCCACTTT,CASVPGQGTYNSPLHF
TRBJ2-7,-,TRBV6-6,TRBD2,TGTGCCAGCGGGGGACTAGCTTTCTACGAGCAGTACTTC,CASGGLAFYEQYF
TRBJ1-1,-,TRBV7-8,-,TGTGCCAGCAGCAAAAACAGGGTCTTGACTGAAGCTTTCTTT,CASSKNRVLTEAFF
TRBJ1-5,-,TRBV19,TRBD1,TGTGCCAGTAGTTTCGACAGGGAACAGCCCCAGCATTTT,CASSFDREQPQHF
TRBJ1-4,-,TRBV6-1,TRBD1,TGTGCCAGCAGTACAGGGGGCTTCAATGAAAAACTGTTTTTT,CASSTGGFNEKLFF
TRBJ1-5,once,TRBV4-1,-,TGCGCCAGCAGCCAAGAACGGGGTCAGCCCCAGCATTTT,CASSQERGQPQHF
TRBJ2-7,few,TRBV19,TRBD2,TGTGCCAGTAGTATGGGGACTACTCCCTACGAGCAGTACTTC,CASSMGTTPYEQYF
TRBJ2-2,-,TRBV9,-,TGTGCCAGCAGCCCCCGGGGGAACACCGGGGAGCTGTTTTTT,CASSPRGNTGELFF